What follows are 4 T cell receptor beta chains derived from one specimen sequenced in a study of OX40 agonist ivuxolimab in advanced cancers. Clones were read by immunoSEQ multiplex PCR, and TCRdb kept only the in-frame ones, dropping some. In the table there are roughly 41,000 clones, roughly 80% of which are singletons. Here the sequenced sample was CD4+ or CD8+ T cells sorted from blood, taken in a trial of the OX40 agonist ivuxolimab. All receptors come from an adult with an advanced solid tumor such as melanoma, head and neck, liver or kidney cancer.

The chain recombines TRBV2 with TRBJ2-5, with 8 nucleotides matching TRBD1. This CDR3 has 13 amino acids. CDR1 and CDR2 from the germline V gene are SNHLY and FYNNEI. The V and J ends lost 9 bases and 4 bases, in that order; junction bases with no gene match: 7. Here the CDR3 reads CARAGGAVETQYF. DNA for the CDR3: TGTGCCAGAGCAGGGGGCGCGGTAGAGACCCAGTACTTC.

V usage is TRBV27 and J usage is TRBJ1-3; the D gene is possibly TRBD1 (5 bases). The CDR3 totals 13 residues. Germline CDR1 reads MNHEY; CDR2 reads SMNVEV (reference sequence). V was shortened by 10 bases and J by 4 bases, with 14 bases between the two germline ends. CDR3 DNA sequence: TGTGCCACCATGGGACCGGGCGGAAACACCATATATTTT. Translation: CATMGPGGNTIYF.

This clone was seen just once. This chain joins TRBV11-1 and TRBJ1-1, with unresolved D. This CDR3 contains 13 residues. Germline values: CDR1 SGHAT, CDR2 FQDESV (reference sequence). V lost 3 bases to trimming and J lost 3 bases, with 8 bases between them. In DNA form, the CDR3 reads TGTGCCAGCAGCTTTGTAACAGACACTGAAGCTTTCTTT. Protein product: CASSFVTDTEAFF.

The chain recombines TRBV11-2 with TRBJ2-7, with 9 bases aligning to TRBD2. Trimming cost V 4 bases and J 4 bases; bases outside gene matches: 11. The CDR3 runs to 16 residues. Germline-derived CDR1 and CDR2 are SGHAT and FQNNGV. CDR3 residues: CASSWAGGGRGYEQYF. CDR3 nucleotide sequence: TGTGCCAGCAGCTGGGCGGGAGGGGGCAGAGGGTACGAGCAGTACTTC.